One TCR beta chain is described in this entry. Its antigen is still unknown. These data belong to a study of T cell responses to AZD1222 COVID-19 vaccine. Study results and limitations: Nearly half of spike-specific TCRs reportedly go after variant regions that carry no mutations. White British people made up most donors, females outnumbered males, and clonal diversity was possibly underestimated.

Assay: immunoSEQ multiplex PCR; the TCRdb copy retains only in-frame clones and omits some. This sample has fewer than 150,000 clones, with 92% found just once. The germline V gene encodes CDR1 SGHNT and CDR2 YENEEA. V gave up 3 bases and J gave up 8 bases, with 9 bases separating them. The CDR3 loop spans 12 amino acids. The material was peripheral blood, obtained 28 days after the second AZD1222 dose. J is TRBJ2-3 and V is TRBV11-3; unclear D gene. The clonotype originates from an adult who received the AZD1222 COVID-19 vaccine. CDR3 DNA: TGTGCCAGCAGCTTTAGGGTTGGTACGCAGTATTTT. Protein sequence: CASSFRVGTQYF. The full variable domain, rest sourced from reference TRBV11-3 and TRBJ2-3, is EAGVVQSPRYKIIEKKQPVAFWCNPISGHNTLYWYLQNLGQGPELLIRYENEEAVDDSQLPKDRFSAERLKGVDSTLKIQPAELGDSAVYLCASSFRVGTQYFGPGTRLTVL.